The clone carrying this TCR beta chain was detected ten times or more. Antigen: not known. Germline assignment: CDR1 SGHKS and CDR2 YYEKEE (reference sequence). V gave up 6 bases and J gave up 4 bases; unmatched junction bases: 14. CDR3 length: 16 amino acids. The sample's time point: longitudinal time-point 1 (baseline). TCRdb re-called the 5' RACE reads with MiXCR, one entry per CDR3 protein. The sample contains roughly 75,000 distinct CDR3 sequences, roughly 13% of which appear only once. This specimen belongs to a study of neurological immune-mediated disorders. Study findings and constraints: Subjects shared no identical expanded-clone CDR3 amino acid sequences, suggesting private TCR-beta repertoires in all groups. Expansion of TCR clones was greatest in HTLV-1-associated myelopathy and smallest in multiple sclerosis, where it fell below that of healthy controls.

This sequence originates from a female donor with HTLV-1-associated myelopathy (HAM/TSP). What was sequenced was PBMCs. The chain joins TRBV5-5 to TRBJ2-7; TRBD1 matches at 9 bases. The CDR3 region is CASTYGATQGAYEQYF. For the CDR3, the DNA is TGTGCCAGCACCTATGGGGCGACACAGGGGGCTTACGAGCAGTACTTC. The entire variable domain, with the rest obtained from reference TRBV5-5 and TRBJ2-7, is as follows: DAGVTQSPTHLIKTRGQQVTLRCSPISGHKSVSWYQQVLGQGPQFIFQYYEKEERGRGNFPDRFSARQFPNYSSELNVNALLLGDSALYLCASTYGATQGAYEQYFGPGTRLTVT.